Presented here are 14 T cell receptor beta chains from one specimen sequenced in a study of T cell repertoires in cytomegalovirus infection. TCRdb re-called the reads with MiXCR, one entry per CDR3 protein. The sample has hundreds of thousands of distinct CDR3 sequences, 20% to 25% seen once. The sequenced sample was CD8+ T cells from PBMCs. These receptors all stem from a human donor in good health (CMV status not recorded). Some clones in this sample may be carry-over from other donors' samples.

In this sample, this clonotype turned up many times. This sequence joins TRBV11-2 and TRBJ2-4; unclear D gene. The CDR3 length is 12 residues. Germline V gene data show CDR1 as SGHAT and CDR2 as FQNNGV. With 5 bases removed from V and 7 bases from J, the gap between germline ends came to 9 bases. CDR3 bases: TGTGCCAGCAGCCTGTTTGTGAACATTCAGTACTTC. This sequence encodes CASSLFVNIQYF. Based on the CDR3 plus reference TRBV11-2 and TRBJ2-4, the full variable domain is EAGVAQSPRYKIIEKRQSVAFWCNPISGHATLYWYQQILGQGPKLLIQFQNNGVVDDSQLPKDRFSAERLKGVDSTLKIQPAKLEDSAVYLCASSLFVNIQYFGAGTRLSVL.

This clonotype was seen a handful of times. V gene TRBV5-1 combines with J gene TRBJ1-1; a possible D gene is TRBD1 (6 bases). This CDR3 contains 16 residues. The V end was cut by 4 bases, the J end by 1 base, with 17 bases between. Germline lookup yields CDR1 SGHRS and CDR2 YFSETQ. This CDR3 is CASSAGTLEKNTEAFF. CDR3 coding DNA: TGCGCCAGCAGCGCCGGGACACTGGAGAAGAACACTGAAGCTTTCTTT.

This clonotype was counted a few times. The DNA for the CDR3 is TGTGCCAGCAGTTCGGACAGGGCGACGCAGTACTTC. It encodes CASSSDRATQYF. The chain is built from TRBV5-6 and TRBJ2-7, with TRBD1 identical over 8 bases. The CDR3 is made up of 12 amino acids. Losses at the gene ends were 5 bases for V and 9 bases for J; bases not matched to a gene: 7. CDR1 and CDR2 from the germline V gene are SGHDT and YYEEEE.

This chain connects TRBV27 to TRBJ2-7; TRBD2 matches at 8 bases. CDR1 MNHEY and CDR2 SMNVEV come from the germline V gene (reference sequence). The V and J ends lost 5 bases and 5 bases, in that order; junction bases with no gene match: 5. The CDR3 loop spans 13 amino acids. The CDR3 region has the DNA TGTGCCAGCAGTCGGCCGGGGGGGAACGAGCAGTACGTC. The encoded protein is CASSRPGGNEQYV.

Ten or more counts support this clonotype. The chain's CDR3 is CASSGGGADTQYF. CDR3 nucleotides: TGTGCCAGCAGTGGTGGGGGGGCAGATACGCAGTATTTT. This chain joins TRBV27 and TRBJ2-3; 7 bases are a match to TRBD2. CDR3 length: 13 residues. The germline V gene encodes CDR1 MNHEY and CDR2 SMNVEV (reference sequence). V shed 5 bases and J 4 bases; nucleotides not matched to a gene: 3.

The chain combines TRBV2 with TRBJ2-7, with D maybe TRBD2 (6 bases). The ends were cut back, 10 bases at V and 9 bases at J, with 22 bases in the middle. The CDR3 contains 13 residues. CDR1 is SNHLY, CDR2 FYNNEI, per germline. The CDR3 spells CATEGGTPRGQYF. The CDR3 DNA is TGTGCCACGGAAGGCGGGACCCCGAGAGGGCAGTACTTC.

This clonotype has more than one count but fewer than ten. This chain links TRBV12-3 or TRBV12-4 with TRBJ2-3; D unclear. The CDR3 runs 16 residues. V was trimmed by 3 bases and J by 4 bases, leaving 17 bases between them. CDR3 DNA sequence: TGTGCCAGCAGTTTGCGAGGCGCGGTAACAGCAGATACGCAGTATTTT. Its protein is CASSLRGAVTADTQYF.

The chain has TRBV12-3 or TRBV12-4 and TRBJ2-6; D is perhaps TRBD2 (5 bases). The CDR3 sequence is 15 residues long. The ends were cut back, 6 bases at V and 3 bases at J, with 12 bases in the middle. In nucleotides, the CDR3 is TGTGCCAGCAGAGGAGAGGGAGTTGGGGCCAACGTCCTGACTTTC. Translation gives CASRGEGVGANVLTF.

The chain uses TRBV6-2 or TRBV6-3 and TRBJ2-5, with 13 bases fitting TRBD2. CDR1 and CDR2 from the germline V gene are MNHEY and SVGEGT. There are 15 residues in the CDR3. J gave up 7 bases and V 7 bases, and 9 bases lay outside the gene matches. The CDR3 nucleotides read TGTGCCAGCACCGGAGGGACTAGCGGGGTAGGGACCCAGTACTTC. Protein: CASTGGTSGVGTQYF.

Worth noting for this clonotype: One end of the junction fails to match germline, which may point to a read error. This sequence joins TRBV18 and TRBJ2-7; D gene ambiguous. From germline, CDR1 is KGHSH and CDR2 LQKENI. The CDR3 extends over 13 amino acids. The CDR3 sequence is CTSSPIGSAEQYF. Written as DNA, the CDR3 is TGTACCAGCTCACCAATAGGCAGTGCCGAGCAGTACTTC.

This clonotype occurred a few times. The V and J genes are TRBV9 and TRBJ1-3; D gene ambiguous. V was cut by 5 bases and J by 0 bases, with 9 bases left in between. Germline CDR1 SGDLS, CDR2 YYNGEE. The CDR3 runs 14 residues. CDR3 bases: TGTGCCAGCAGGGCAGAGAGCTCTGGAAACACCATATATTTT. Protein sequence: CASRAESSGNTIYF.

This clonotype was observed a few times. The V call is TRBV12-3 or TRBV12-4, the J call TRBJ2-2; perhaps TRBD1 as D (5 bases). CDR3 length: 15 residues. Trimming removed 2 bases from V and 0 bases from J, with 7 bases in between. The CDR3 DNA reads TGTGCCAGCAGTTTAACAGGCACGAACACCGGGGAGCTGTTTTTT. Amino acid sequence: CASSLTGTNTGELFF.

V is TRBV6-6 and J is TRBJ1-6; D gene uncertain. CDR3 length: 17 amino acids. Germline loops: CDR1 MNHNY, CDR2 SVGAGI (reference sequence). With 2 bases removed from V and 5 bases from J, the gap between germline ends came to 16 bases. CDR3 DNA: TGTGCCAGCAGTTACCCAAAGGCGGAGGGAAATAATTCACCCCTCCACTTT. Amino acid sequence: CASSYPKAEGNNSPLHF.

The J gene is TRBJ2-7, the V gene TRBV27; 10 bases map to TRBD2. The V segment lost 5 bases and the J segment 4 bases; nucleotides outside the gene matches: 5. The length of the CDR3 is 14 residues. Germline assignment: CDR1 MNHEY and CDR2 SMNVEV (reference sequence). CDR3 residues: CASSITSGVYEQYV. The CDR3 DNA reads TGTGCCAGCAGTATAACTAGCGGGGTTTACGAGCAGTACGTC.